The T cell receptor beta chain described here comes from a study of Ad26.COV2.S vaccination and SARS-CoV-2 variants. Whole-study results and caveats: Researchers cautioned that TCR breadth and depth analyses may have underestimated total T cell responses. Considerable breadth of spike-specific CD8+ and CD4+ T cell responses has reportedly been documented following vaccination.

On this clone itself: What it binds is not known.

Trimming removed 6 bases from V and 4 bases from J, with 18 bases in between. Germline V lookup: CDR1 KGHSH, CDR2 LQKENI. This CDR3 is built from 15 residues. The data were produced by immunoSEQ multiplex PCR, yet TCRdb's version contains in-frame clones alone and is incomplete. The repertoire holds 43,000 or so clones, with about 80% as singletons. The sequencing here drew on peripheral blood, taken after recovery from COVID-19. The genes are TRBV18 and TRBJ1-1, with D maybe TRBD1 (6 bases). The sequence derives from a human donor who had recovered from COVID-19. The CDR3 nucleotides read TGTGCCAGCTCCCAAGGTATTACAGGGATCACTGAAGCTTTCTTT. Its protein product is CASSQGITGITEAFF.